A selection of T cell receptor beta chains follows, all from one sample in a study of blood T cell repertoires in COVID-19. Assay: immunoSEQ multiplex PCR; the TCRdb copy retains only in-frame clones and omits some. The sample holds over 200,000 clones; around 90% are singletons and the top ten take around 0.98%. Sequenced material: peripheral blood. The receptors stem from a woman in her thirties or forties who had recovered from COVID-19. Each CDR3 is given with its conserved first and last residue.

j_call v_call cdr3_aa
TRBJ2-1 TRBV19 CASSAIAGDGQFF
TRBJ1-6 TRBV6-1 CASSERVPSPPHF
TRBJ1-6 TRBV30 CAWRGTGVSPLHF
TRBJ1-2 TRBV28 CASSPGQGAGGYTF
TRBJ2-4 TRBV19 CASSIGWPGIQYF
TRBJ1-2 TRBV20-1 CSASLWGENGYTF
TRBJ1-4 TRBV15 CATSRPDREKLFF
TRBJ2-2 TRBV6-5 CASSPGFGGELFF
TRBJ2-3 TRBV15 CATSRDGASGRDTQYF
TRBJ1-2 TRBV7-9 CASSGTGGYGYTF
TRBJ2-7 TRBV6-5 CASRSGTFGSEQYF
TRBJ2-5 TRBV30 CAWSVGGAPYQETQYF
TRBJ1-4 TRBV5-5 CASSFLTGAEKLFF
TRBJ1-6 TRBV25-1 CASSSRYSREPNSPLHF
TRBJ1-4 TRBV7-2 CASSLGRTGEKLFF
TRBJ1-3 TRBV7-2 CASSLGGWPNTIYF
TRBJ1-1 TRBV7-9 CASFGTPLNTEAFF
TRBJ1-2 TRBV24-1 CATSDPGQLIYGYTF
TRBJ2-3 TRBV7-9 CASSPRGSDTQYF
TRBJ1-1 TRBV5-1 CASSLRGTGGRGTEAFF
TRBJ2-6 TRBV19 CASRGAGRSGANVLTF
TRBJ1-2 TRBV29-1 CSVAGQGRNYGYTF
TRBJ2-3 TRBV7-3 CASSLGRGLGTDTQYF
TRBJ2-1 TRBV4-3 CASSQEGGYNEQFF
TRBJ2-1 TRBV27 CASSPRLAAPYNEQFF
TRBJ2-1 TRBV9 CASSVVGGLAGDNEQFF
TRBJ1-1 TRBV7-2 CASRVGTGGQNTEAFF
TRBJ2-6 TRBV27 CASRRSGANVLTF
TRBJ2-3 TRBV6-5 CASRLTGGDTQYF
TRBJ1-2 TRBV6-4 CASKDAGGGYTF
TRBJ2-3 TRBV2 CASNGNGLEAQYF
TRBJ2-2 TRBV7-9 CASTNPARAGELFF
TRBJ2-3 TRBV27 CASSSSPRETDTQYF
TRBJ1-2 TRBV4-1 CASSPRGQGWGYTF
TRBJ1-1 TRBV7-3 CASSPTGGTEAFF
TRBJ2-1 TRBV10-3 CAISESTGGYNEQFF
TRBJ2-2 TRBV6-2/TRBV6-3 CASSRTRGTGELFF
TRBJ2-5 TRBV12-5 CASGLTTHGTQYF
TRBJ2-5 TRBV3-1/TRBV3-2 CASSQPAGAQYF
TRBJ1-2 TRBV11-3 CASSLGPSAGATYTF
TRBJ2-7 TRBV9 CASSVGQRETYEQYF
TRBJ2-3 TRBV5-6 CASSTPHTDTQYF
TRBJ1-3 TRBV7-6 CASSLTGRRSGNTIYF
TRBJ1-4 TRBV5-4 CASSSPGTADEKLFF
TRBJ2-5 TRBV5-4 CASSTGGGAGQQETQYF